Listed here are 31 T cell receptor beta chains from one sample, sequenced in a study of shared clonotypes between healthy human individuals. Only in-frame clones appear in the TCRdb table, and some are missing; sequencing was by immunoSEQ multiplex PCR. This table has nearly 600,000 clones, less than 97% appearing once. Only CD45RO-negative cells positively selected for CCR7 counted as naive CD8 cells, so terminally differentiated effector memory CD45RA+ cells were excluded. The sample consisted of naive CD8+ T cells sorted from blood. These receptor sequences come from a woman aged 30 to 39 in good health.

CDR3 DNA: TGTGCCACCCTAATGACTAGCGGGGCGCCTGACGAGCAGTACTTC. Encoded protein: CATLMTSGAPDEQYF. The chain carries TRBV10-3 and TRBJ2-7; TRBD2 matches at 11 bases. The germline V gene has CDR1 ENHRY and CDR2 SYGVKD. V gave up 10 bases and J gave up 5 bases; unmatched junction bases: 13. This CDR3 has 15 residues.

V usage is TRBV28 and J usage is TRBJ2-1; 14 bases align to TRBD2. Losses at the gene ends were 5 bases for V and 7 bases for J; bases not matched to a gene: 4. The CDR3 totals 15 residues. Germline V gene data show CDR1 as MDHEN and CDR2 as SYDVKM. This chain's CDR3 is CASSPGTSGSNEQFF. CDR3 DNA: TGTGCCAGCAGTCCGGGGACTAGCGGGAGTAATGAGCAGTTCTTC.

The chain combines TRBV28 with TRBJ1-5; D possibly corresponds to TRBD1 (6 bases). The germline CDR1 and CDR2 sequences are MDHEN and SYDVKM. V lost 3 bases to trimming and J lost 7 bases, with 22 bases between them. The CDR3 is 17 residues long. The CDR3 nucleotides are TGTGCCAGCAGTTTTGGTCAATACGGGACATCAGGACAGCCCCAGCATTTT. The encoded protein is CASSFGQYGTSGQPQHF.

CDR3 coding DNA: TGTGCCAGCAGACTTATTGGGACAGGGGTGGAGACCCAGTACTTC. Residues: CASRLIGTGVETQYF. The gene calls are TRBV27 and TRBJ2-5; 10 bases map to TRBD1. The CDR3 runs to 15 residues. V lost 6 bases and J lost 5; bases outside the gene matches: 9. Looked up from germline, CDR1 is MNHEY and CDR2 is SMNVEV (reference sequence).

The rearrangement links TRBV27 to TRBJ2-1; 11 nucleotides match TRBD2. In germline, CDR1 is MNHEY, CDR2 SMNVEV (reference sequence). Trimming cost V 5 bases and J 6 bases; bases outside gene matches: 6. This CDR3 region has 15 residues. The CDR3, as DNA: TGTGCCAGCAGTACCCGTAGCGGGAGGGTCAATGAGCAGTTCTTC. Translation gives CASSTRSGRVNEQFF.

The gene calls are TRBV2 and TRBJ2-1; no definite D call. This CDR3 has 13 amino acids. In germline, CDR1 is SNHLY, CDR2 FYNNEI. V lost 6 bases to trimming and J lost 8 bases, with 14 bases between them. The CDR3 loop is CASRFVASDEQFF. In DNA form, the CDR3 reads TGTGCCAGCAGGTTCGTAGCTTCGGATGAGCAGTTCTTC. Full variable domain (remainder filled in from reference TRBV2 and TRBJ2-1): EPEVTQTPSHQVTQMGQEVILRCVPISNHLYFYWYRQILGQKVEFLVSFYNNEISEKSEIFDDQFSVERPDGSNFTLKIRSTKLEDSAMYFCASRFVASDEQFFGPGTRLTVL.

The chain has TRBV7-8 and TRBJ1-2; no clear D. The CDR3 runs 21 residues. V lost 0 bases and J 3 bases, leaving 29 bases between the germline ends. Germline CDR1 SGHVS, CDR2 FQNEAQ. The CDR3: CASSLAMGSGQNGVLHYGYTF. CDR3 DNA: TGTGCCAGCAGCTTAGCTATGGGGTCGGGCCAGAATGGGGTACTTCACTATGGCTACACCTTC.

This clone was found once. DNA of the CDR3: TGTGCCAGCACCGGGGCGGGAGTCGGGGAGACCCAGTACTTC. Protein sequence: CASTGAGVGETQYF. This chain links TRBV28 with TRBJ2-5; 7 bases are shared with TRBD2. J gave up 5 bases and V 7 bases, and 10 bases lay outside the gene matches. Per the germline V gene, CDR1 is MDHEN and CDR2 is SYDVKM. CDR3 length equals 14 residues.

The chain combines TRBV6-1 with TRBJ1-1; D is undetermined. The germline CDR1 and CDR2 sequences are MNHNS and SASEGT. This CDR3 contains 15 residues. Trimming stripped 7 bases from V and 1 base from J, with 16 bases between. The CDR3 sequence: CASNLWAVQNTEAFF. CDR3 nucleotide sequence: TGTGCCAGCAACCTTTGGGCAGTTCAGAACACTGAAGCTTTCTTT.

The rearrangement uses TRBV28 and TRBJ2-3; D not resolved. V lost 7 bases and J 0 bases, leaving 14 bases between the germline ends. The germline V gene has CDR1 MDHEN and CDR2 SYDVKM. The CDR3 has 15 amino acids. The CDR3 nucleotides are TGTGCCAGCACCCCGACCGGTTCTAGCACAGATACGCAGTATTTT. This translates into CASTPTGSSTDTQYF.

The chain couples TRBV2 to TRBJ1-1; D is unresolved. Germline loops: CDR1 SNHLY, CDR2 FYNNEI. The CDR3 extends over 14 amino acids. The V end was cut by 9 bases, the J end by 3 bases, with 17 bases between. In DNA, the CDR3 is TGTGCCAGTTATAAGACCGAGAGGGACACTGAAGCTTTCTTT. Its translation: CASYKTERDTEAFF.

V usage is TRBV28 and J usage is TRBJ2-3, with a weak D call TRBD2 (6 bases). The CDR3 loop spans 16 amino acids. Germline V gives CDR1 MDHEN, CDR2 SYDVKM. V was trimmed by 2 bases and J by 4 bases, leaving 16 bases between them. DNA for the CDR3: TGTGCCAGCAGTTTAGGAGGGATAGGGACCTCAGATACGCAGTATTTT. Translation gives CASSLGGIGTSDTQYF.

This rearrangement joins TRBV28 to TRBJ2-1; D is unclear. The CDR3 consists of 12 residues. CDR1 and CDR2 (germline): MDHEN, SYDVKM. V was trimmed by 7 bases and J by 8 bases, leaving 12 bases between them. CDR3 nucleotide sequence: TGTGCCAGCAAGGACCCCTGGGATGAGCAGTTCTTC. Translating gives CASKDPWDEQFF.

The chain uses TRBV2 and TRBJ2-2, with D perhaps TRBD2 (5 bases). V lost 7 bases, J lost 4 bases, and 10 bases lay in between. CDR3 length: 13 amino acids. The germline CDR1 and CDR2 sequences are SNHLY and FYNNEI. The CDR3: CASKGLTTGELFF. Written as DNA, the CDR3 is TGTGCCAGCAAAGGACTGACCACCGGGGAGCTGTTTTTT.

V and J are TRBV7-8 and TRBJ2-2; D is ambiguous. CDR1 and CDR2 from the germline V gene are SGHVS and FQNEAQ. There are 13 residues in the CDR3. Trimming removed 3 bases at V and 3 bases at J, with 5 bases between. The DNA of the CDR3 is TGTGCCAGCAGCTTCGGCGACACCGGGGAGCTGTTTTTT. This codes for CASSFGDTGELFF.

The rearrangement uses TRBV27 and TRBJ1-1; D ambiguous. V was shortened by 2 bases and J by 5 bases, with 12 bases between the two germline ends. This CDR3 contains 14 residues. Germline V gives CDR1 MNHEY, CDR2 SMNVEV (reference sequence). The CDR3 DNA sequence: TGTGCCAGCAGTTTAGAGCGGGGTGGTACTGAAGCTTTCTTT. Its protein product is CASSLERGGTEAFF.

This chain connects TRBV27 to TRBJ1-4, with D uncertain. V lost 3 bases, J lost 3 bases, and 8 bases lay in between. Per the germline V gene, CDR1 is MNHEY and CDR2 is SMNVEV (reference sequence). The CDR3 runs to 14 residues. The CDR3 region is CASSFGSPNEKLFF. The DNA of the CDR3 is TGTGCCAGCAGTTTCGGGTCCCCTAATGAAAAACTGTTTTTT.

The V and J genes are TRBV14 and TRBJ2-2; D perhaps matches TRBD1 (5 bases). The CDR3 has 14 amino acids. CDR1 is SGHDN, CDR2 FVKESK, per germline. Trimming stripped 0 bases from V and 14 bases from J, with 16 bases between. The CDR3 here is CASSQDPRAVELFF. The CDR3 DNA sequence: TGTGCCAGCAGCCAAGACCCCAGGGCAGTGGAACTGTTTTTT.

The V and J genes are TRBV28 and TRBJ2-3, with D possibly matching TRBD1 (5 bases). The CDR3 length is 14 residues. Germline V lookup: CDR1 MDHEN, CDR2 SYDVKM. Trimming left V 6 bases short and J 5 bases short, with 15 bases between. In nucleotides, the CDR3 is TGTGCCAGCAGCGCCGACAGTCTCGGAGATACGCAGTATTTT. Translation: CASSADSLGDTQYF.

The rearrangement links TRBV21-1 to TRBJ1-2. TRBV21-1 is a pseudogene segment. The CDR3 runs to 13 residues. The CDR3 DNA reads as TGTGCCAGCACCTATAAGGGATCTTGTGGCTACACCTTC. It codes for CASTYKGSCGYTF.

The V gene is TRBV12-2, the J gene TRBJ2-2; the table assigns TRBD2, which was not confirmed against the DNA. TRBV12-2 is flagged as a pseudogene. The CDR3 has 15 residues. The CDR3: CASRSDWRHPGELFF. The CDR3 bases are TGTGCAAGTCGCTCGGACTGGAGGCACCCCGGGGAGCTGTTTTTT.

The chain links TRBV6-1 to TRBJ2-7; D call uncertain. Between the trimmed V and J ends, which lost 8 bases and 2 bases, there was a span of 19 bases. CDR1 is MNHNS and CDR2 is SASEGT in the germline V gene. The CDR3 runs to 15 residues. DNA for the CDR3: TGTGCCAGCTCCCTTTATACCACAGTGGCCTACGAGCAGTACTTC. Protein product: CASSLYTTVAYEQYF.

As for this clone: The same CDR3 arises from other DNA sequences in this sample as well. The rearrangement links TRBV28 to TRBJ1-5, with a possible D match to TRBD1 (5 bases). The CDR3 has 12 amino acids. Trimming took 2 bases from V and 7 from J, leaving 6 bases between them. CDR1 is MDHEN and CDR2 is SYDVKM in the germline V gene. The CDR3 region is CASSLRGQPQHF. Here the CDR3 DNA reads TGTGCCAGCAGTTTACGGGGCCAGCCCCAGCATTTT.

V is TRBV11-2 and J is TRBJ2-2; 7 bases fit TRBD1. With V trimmed by 6 bases and J by 8 bases, 12 bases remained unmatched. Germline values: CDR1 SGHAT, CDR2 FQNNGV. The CDR3 covers 15 residues. CDR3 DNA sequence: TGTGCCAGCAGTCACAGGGACAGACGAGGGGGGGAGCTGTTTTTT. This translates into CASSHRDRRGGELFF. The full variable domain, in which reference TRBV11-2 and TRBJ2-2 provide the parts outside the CDR3, is EAGVAQSPRYKIIEKRQSVAFWCNPISGHATLYWYQQILGQGPKLLIQFQNNGVVDDSQLPKDRFSAERLKGVDSTLKIQPAKLEDSAVYLCASSHRDRRGGELFFGEGSRLTVL.

The genes are TRBV6-5 and TRBJ2-5; D unresolved. The CDR3 is 14 residues long. Per the germline V gene, CDR1 is MNHEY and CDR2 is SVGAGI. V lost 0 bases to trimming and J lost 4 bases, with 9 bases between them. The CDR3 bases are TGTGCCAGCAGTTACTCCGGCGGCACAGAGACCCAGTACTTC. Its translation is CASSYSGGTETQYF.

This chain joins TRBV6-1 and TRBJ2-1, with D possibly TRBD1 on 5 matching bases. V was cut by 1 base and J by 7 bases, with 14 bases left in between. This CDR3 spans 15 amino acids. CDR1 MNHNS and CDR2 SASEGT come from the germline V gene. This CDR3 is CASSEEVRRVNEQFF. CDR3 DNA: TGTGCCAGCAGTGAAGAAGTCCGCAGGGTAAATGAGCAGTTCTTC.

The V and J genes are TRBV6-5 and TRBJ2-7; TRBD1 is a possible D gene (5 bases). The V end was cut by 2 bases, the J end by 3 bases, with 8 bases between. Germline V CDR1 and CDR2: MNHEY, SVGAGI. There are 13 residues in the CDR3. CDR3 DNA sequence: TGTGCCAGCAGTTACACTGACAGCTACGAGCAGTACTTC. Its protein is CASSYTDSYEQYF.

This chain connects TRBV2 to TRBJ2-2; TRBD1 is a possible D gene (6 bases). Per germline, CDR1 SNHLY and CDR2 FYNNEI. Trimming took off 6 bases at V and 6 bases at J, with 11 bases between the two ends. This CDR3 contains 13 residues. Written as DNA, the CDR3 is TGTGCCAGCAGAGCCGGGACATCCGGGGAGCTGTTTTTT. It translates to CASRAGTSGELFF.

The chain carries TRBV13 and TRBJ2-1; no clear D. This CDR3 region has 14 residues. The V and J ends lost 1 base and 8 bases respectively, with 12 bases between them. Per the germline V gene, CDR1 is PRHDT and CDR2 is FYEKMQ (reference sequence). Written as DNA, the CDR3 is TGTGCCAGCAGCTTAGTCTCCCCCCTGGATGAGCAGTTCTTC. Encoded protein: CASSLVSPLDEQFF.

The J gene is TRBJ1-5, the V gene TRBV19; D gene uncertain. The CDR3 has 15 residues. V lost 7 bases to trimming and J lost 1 base, with 14 bases between them. CDR1 LNHDA and CDR2 SQIVND come from the germline V gene (reference sequence). The CDR3 sequence is CASTPFGGSNQPQHF. CDR3 coding DNA: TGTGCCAGTACCCCCTTCGGCGGGAGCAATCAGCCCCAGCATTTT. Variable domain in full (rest from reference TRBV19 and TRBJ1-5): DGGITQSPKYLFRKEGQNVTLSCEQNLNHDAMYWYRQDPGQGLRLIYYSQIVNDFQKGDIAEGYSVSREKKESFPLTVTSAQKNPTAFYLCASTPFGGSNQPQHFGDGTRLSIL.

This sequence joins TRBV27 and TRBJ2-7; D is possibly TRBD2 (5 bases). Trimming took 5 bases from V and 2 from J, leaving 13 bases between them. CDR1 MNHEY and CDR2 SMNVEV come from the germline V gene (reference sequence). The CDR3 consists of 14 residues. CDR3 DNA: TGTGCCAGCAGTCCCATAACCGGGACCTACGAGCAGTACTTC. This gives the protein CASSPITGTYEQYF.